This TCR beta chain was sequenced in a study of PD-1 blockade in classical Hodgkin lymphoma. With 5 bases removed from V and 5 bases from J, the gap between germline ends came to 15 bases. Germline lookup yields CDR1 SGHTA and CDR2 FQGNSA. The CDR3 extends over 15 amino acids. Clones were sequenced by immunoSEQ multiplex PCR, and TCRdb holds only the in-frame ones, with some missing. The repertoire has tens of thousands of clones, 78% of them found once; the top ten carry roughly 10%. This sample's time point: cycle 4 day 1 (C4D1), after six to seven weeks of nivolumab. Each patient experienced a relapse that followed autologous stem cell transplantation, and brentuximab vedotin exposure varied.

The chain recombines TRBV7-2 with TRBJ2-2, with D possibly being TRBD1 (6 bases). This TCR was sampled from a human donor with classical Hodgkin lymphoma. This sample comprised peripheral blood mononuclear cells (PBMCs), obtained before the fourth cycle of nivolumab. The CDR3 loop is CASSAQGIRTGELFF. The CDR3 DNA is TGTGCCAGCAGCGCACAGGGTATCAGGACCGGGGAGCTGTTTTTT.